The following is a TCR beta chain sequence with its context. Those who participated ranged in age from roughly 18 to 100 years and resided in around 22 US areas. Donors were grouped by their self-reported clinical history. The sample comes from a study of blood T cell repertoires in COVID-19. Study-level information: PBMCs, B-cell-depleted T cells, or T cells were the source of the cDNA or gDNA that made up the material.

Original analysis: Estimated nucleated cell counts came from reference gene primer amplification. This table comes from immunoSEQ multiplex PCR, and its TCRdb copy is limited to in-frame clones, with some not included. V, J and clone size are those of that table, while D and trimming were read from the DNA. The sample has about 400,000 clones; approximately 91% are singletons. CDR1 is SGHTS and CDR2 is YDEGEE in the germline V gene. The V gene lost 5 bases and the J gene lost 6 bases, with 15 bases spanning the gap. The length of the CDR3 is 13 residues. This chain connects TRBV5-8 to TRBJ2-7, with TRBD2 as a possible D gene (6 bases). This clonotype originated in a woman between 35 and 50 years old with acute COVID-19. Sequenced input: PBMCs or T cells enriched from blood (not recorded which). The CDR3 protein is CASRPNQGGEQYF. The CDR3 coding sequence is TGTGCCAGCAGACCGAACCAGGGAGGCGAGCAGTACTTC.